A single sample gave rise to the 18 T cell receptor beta chains below, sequenced in a study of shared clonotypes between healthy human individuals. Assay: immunoSEQ multiplex PCR; the TCRdb copy retains only in-frame clones and omits some. Of over 850,000 clones in the sample, about 80% were seen once. What was sequenced was memory CD4+ T cells from PBMCs. Subset indicated: CD45RA-negative fraction. All receptors come from a man in his late teens or twenties in good health. Some clones in this sample may be carry-over from other donors' samples.

This rearrangement joins TRBV27 to TRBJ2-1; 8 nucleotides align to TRBD1. J gave up 10 bases and V 4 bases, and 6 bases lay outside the gene matches. Germline CDR1 and CDR2: MNHEY and SMNVEV (reference sequence). There are 13 residues in the CDR3. CDR3 region: CASSSYTGGEQFF. CDR3 DNA: TGTGCCAGCAGTTCGTACACAGGGGGGGAGCAGTTCTTC.

This clone was detected a few times. This chain links TRBV6-5 with TRBJ1-2, with 7 bases aligning to TRBD1. CDR3 length: 14 residues. CDR1 and CDR2 (germline): MNHEY, SVGAGI. V was clipped by 2 bases and J by 6 bases; unmatched bases: 6. CDR3 sequence (DNA): TGTGCCAGCAGTTACCGGGACAGCAATGATGGCTACACCTTC. It encodes CASSYRDSNDGYTF.

The V and J genes are TRBV19 and TRBJ2-1; 8 bases are shared with TRBD1. Germline V CDR1 and CDR2: LNHDA, SQIVND (reference sequence). J was trimmed by 5 bases and V by 7 bases; bases with no gene match: 10. This CDR3 spans 15 amino acids. The CDR3 reads CASTTGDRPNNEQFF. CDR3 in DNA: TGTGCCAGTACCACCGGGGACAGGCCTAACAATGAGCAGTTCTTC.

The rearrangement uses TRBV7-7 and TRBJ2-1, with 10 nucleotides matching TRBD1. Germline loops: CDR1 SSHAT, CDR2 FNYEAQ (reference sequence). This CDR3 is 15 amino acids long. After removal of 5 bases from V and 5 bases from J, the junction contained 6 bases not matched to a gene. The CDR3 DNA is TGTGCCAGCAGCCTCGGACAGGGGGGAAACAATGAGCAGTTCTTC. Translation: CASSLGQGGNNEQFF.

This clone was counted many times. The V and J genes are TRBV6-5 and TRBJ1-1; D is uncertain. V lost 1 base and J 0 bases, leaving 12 bases between the germline ends. This CDR3 comprises 16 residues. CDR1 and CDR2 from the germline V gene are MNHEY and SVGAGI. The CDR3 DNA is TGTGCCAGCAGTTACTGGTTCGGGCCAATGAACACTGAAGCTTTCTTT. Amino acid sequence: CASSYWFGPMNTEAFF.

The genes are TRBV7-2 and TRBJ1-2, with a weak D call TRBD1 (5 bases). V was clipped by 5 bases and J by 4 bases, with 11 bases between them. The CDR3 runs to 13 residues. The germline V gene has CDR1 SGHTA and CDR2 FQGNSA. The CDR3 region is CASSGDRLYGYTF. CDR3 bases: TGTGCCAGCAGCGGAGACAGACTCTATGGCTACACCTTC.

The chain has TRBV29-1 and TRBJ2-3, with 11 positions matching TRBD1. Germline V gene data show CDR1 as SQVTM and CDR2 as ANQGSEA. The CDR3 is 14 residues long. With 7 bases clipped from V and 5 bases from J, the junction kept 8 bases outside the gene matches. The CDR3 protein is CSATGTGGGDTQYF. The DNA of the CDR3 is TGCAGCGCCACCGGGACAGGGGGAGGAGATACGCAGTATTTT.

The CDR3 DNA reads as TGTGCCAGCGGGACGGGACGGATAGAGCGGGAGACCCAGTACTTC. This translates into CASGTGRIERETQYF. V gene TRBV28 combines with J gene TRBJ2-5; either TRBD1 or TRBD2 may fit D (5 bases each). The V end lost 8 bases, the J end lost 5 bases, and 21 bases lay between the germline ends. The CDR3 covers 15 residues. Germline V CDR1 and CDR2: MDHEN, SYDVKM.

This clone was observed a single time. The rearrangement uses TRBV7-2 and TRBJ1-2; weak D call: TRBD1 (6 bases). CDR3 length: 14 residues. CDR1 is SGHTA, CDR2 FQGNSA, per germline. With 3 bases removed from V and 8 bases from J, the gap between germline ends came to 16 bases. The CDR3 nucleotides are TGTGCCAGCAGCTTTTTTACAGGGACGGCGGGCTACACCTTC. Translation: CASSFFTGTAGYTF.

This clone appeared a single time. The V call is TRBV11-3, the J call TRBJ2-5, with D unclear. The V gene's germline CDR1 is SGHNT and CDR2 YENEEA. This CDR3 spans 11 amino acids. The ends were cut back, 5 bases at V and 4 bases at J, with 5 bases in the middle. CDR3 protein: CASSAGETQYF. The CDR3 bases are TGTGCCAGCAGCGCAGGAGAGACCCAGTACTTC. Looking up the rest from reference TRBV11-3 and TRBJ2-5 gives the full variable domain: EAGVVQSPRYKIIEKKQPVAFWCNPISGHNTLYWYLQNLGQGPELLIRYENEEAVDDSQLPKDRFSAERLKGVDSTLKIQPAELGDSAVYLCASSAGETQYFGPGTRLLVL.

The rearrangement joins TRBV5-4 to TRBJ2-1; 14 nucleotides match TRBD2. This CDR3 has 17 amino acids. Germline V gene lookup returns CDR1 SGHNT and CDR2 YYREEE (reference sequence). Unmatched junction bases numbered 7, after V lost 4 bases and J lost 4 bases. CDR3 DNA sequence: TGTGCCAGCAGCCCGGGACTAGCGGGAGTACTTTACAATGAGCAGTTCTTC. This encodes CASSPGLAGVLYNEQFF. The whole variable domain, filled in from reference TRBV5-4 and TRBJ2-1, reads ETGVTQSPTHLIKTRGQQVTLRCSSQSGHNTVSWYQQALGQGPQFIFQYYREEENGRGNFPPRFSGLQFPNYSSELNVNALELDDSALYLCASSPGLAGVLYNEQFFGPGTRLTVL.

The V call is TRBV2, the J call TRBJ2-2; D may be TRBD2 (5 bases). This CDR3 comprises 12 residues. Trimming cost V 1 base and J 13 bases, with 10 bases left between them. The germline V gene encodes CDR1 SNHLY and CDR2 FYNNEI. The CDR3 DNA reads TGTGCCAGCAGTGAAGTGGAGGCTGGGCTGTTTTTT. Residues: CASSEVEAGLFF. The variable domain in full, completed from reference TRBV2 and TRBJ2-2, reads EPEVTQTPSHQVTQMGQEVILRCVPISNHLYFYWYRQILGQKVEFLVSFYNNEISEKSEIFDDQFSVERPDGSNFTLKIRSTKLEDSAMYFCASSEVEAGLFFGEGSRLTVL.

The rearrangement joins TRBV4-3 to TRBJ2-1; unclear D gene. The CDR3 spans 15 residues. V lost 0 bases to trimming and J lost 0 bases, with 6 bases between them. CDR1 and CDR2 from the germline V gene are LGHNA and YSLEER. The chain's CDR3 is CASSQDSGSYNEQFF. For the CDR3, the DNA is TGCGCCAGCAGCCAAGACTCGGGCTCCTACAATGAGCAGTTCTTC.

In this sample, this clone turned up a few times. The chain couples TRBV28 to TRBJ2-1; no reliable D call. The germline CDR1 and CDR2 sequences are MDHEN and SYDVKM. Trimming removed 7 bases at V and 5 bases at J, with 18 bases between. CDR3 length: 15 residues. In nucleotides, the CDR3 is TGTGCCAGCATCATGACCGTAGGACGGGACAATGAGCAGTTCTTC. This codes for CASIMTVGRDNEQFF.

This clone was seen ten or more times. V gene TRBV6-1 combines with J gene TRBJ2-7, with D uncertain. Germline CDR1 reads MNHNS; CDR2 reads SASEGT. Between the trimmed V and J ends, which lost 8 bases and 1 base, there was a span of 15 bases. The length of the CDR3 is 14 residues. The CDR3 DNA sequence: TGTGCCAGCGGGTTAGTGGGATTTTCCTACGAGCAGTACTTC. Its protein product is CASGLVGFSYEQYF.

This rearrangement joins TRBV2 to TRBJ1-1, with no clear D. The V gene's germline CDR1 is SNHLY and CDR2 FYNNEI. The V and J ends lost 4 bases and 2 bases respectively, with 11 bases between them. This CDR3 region has 14 residues. This CDR3 is CASSGNAGNTEAFF. CDR3 sequence (DNA): TGTGCCAGCAGTGGGAACGCAGGTAACACTGAAGCTTTCTTT.

In the case of this clone: An end of the junction does not agree with germline; a read error may underlie this. V usage is TRBV18 and J usage is TRBJ2-7; TRBD1 agrees at 12 bases. The CDR3 has 17 amino acids. Germline V gives CDR1 KGHSH, CDR2 LQKENI. The DNA for the CDR3 is TGTGCCAGCTCACCACCGCGGGACAGGGGGCACACCTACGAGCAGTATTTC. Its translation is CASSPPRDRGHTYEQYF.

Comments on this clone: Sequence at one end of the junction differs from germline and may be a read error. This sequence joins TRBV5-1 and TRBJ1-3, with 10 bases identical to TRBD1. Germline V CDR1 and CDR2: SGHRS, YFSETQ. The CDR3 has 14 residues. The CDR3 region has the DNA TGCGCCAGCAGCCCCGGGACAGGGGAGGTGCCCCCTGAGTTT. Amino acids: CASSPGTGEVPPEF.